This TCR beta chain was captured in a study of T-cell memory formation after mild COVID-19. Study-wide findings and caveats: Clones that contracted clustered mainly in CM and EM if CD4+ and in EMRA if CD8+. Confirmation was lacking for SARS-CoV-2 specificity of second-wave clones that peaked on day 37. Whereas later expanders leaned CD4+, clones contracting day 15 to 85 showed a balanced CD4/CD8 makeup.

Turning to this clonotype: Its antigen is unknown.

One entry per CDR3 protein, called by TCRdb with MiXCR from the 5' RACE reads. The sample yields some 450,000 distinct CDR3 sequences, 18% seen once. The CDR3 spans 15 residues. V lost 2 bases and J lost 3; bases outside the gene matches: 7. Germline V gives CDR1 SGHDT, CDR2 YYEEEE. The sequence derives from a man aged 18 to 29 who had mild COVID-19 (a few samples of this study predate the infection). Cell type and time point are not known. The sequenced material came from PBMCs or a T cell subset sorted from them (not recorded which). V and J are TRBV5-6 and TRBJ1-2; 7 nucleotides agree with TRBD1. Written as DNA, the CDR3 is TGTGCCAGCAGCTTTAGGGGGCTGCGCCACTATGGCTACACCTTC. Translating gives CASSFRGLRHYGYTF.